There are a few counts of the clone carrying this T cell receptor beta chain. The sample belongs to a study of T-cell reconstitution after alpha-beta-depleted transplantation in children. V gave up 4 bases and J gave up 4 bases; unmatched junction bases: 9. CDR1 is SGHRS, CDR2 YFSETQ, per germline. This CDR3 has 16 amino acids. This sample's TCRbeta library carried unique molecular identifier barcodes. TCRdb reprocessed the PCR reads via MiXCR and lists one record per CDR3 protein. The data contain a few hundred thousand distinct CDR3 sequences, 25% to 30% of them seen just once; the ten biggest clones take up 30% to 45%.

This chain joins TRBV5-1 and TRBJ2-3, with TRBD2 identical over 10 bases. The input for sequencing was PBMCs, taken before TCRalphabeta/CD19-depleted stem cell transplant. This TCR was recovered from a boy younger than two with Wiskott-Aldrich syndrome, due to receive a stem cell transplant. CDR3: CASSRDLAGAPDTQYF. The CDR3 nucleotides are TGCGCCAGCAGCCGGGATCTAGCGGGAGCCCCAGATACGCAGTATTTT.